The 8 T cell receptor beta chains below all came from one sample that was sequenced in a study of CD8 T cells in Susac syndrome. Random hexamers primed reverse transcription of about 0.45 to 1 ug RNA. MiXCR was run by TCRdb on the immunoSEQ multiplex PCR reads, yielding one entry per CDR3 protein. The top ten hold roughly 0.14% of the sample, which has 95,000 to 150,000 distinct CDR3 sequences, 96% seen once. The sequenced sample was CD4+ T cells from PBMCs. Receptors originate from a human donor with Susac syndrome.

V gene TRBV2 combines with J gene TRBJ2-3; D is unclear. The CDR3 spans 14 residues. Germline assignment: CDR1 SNHLY and CDR2 FYNNEI. V was trimmed by 4 bases and J by 0 bases, leaving 8 bases between them. CDR3 DNA sequence: TGTGCCAGCAGTGTAACCGGTAGCACAGATACGCAGTATTTT. It codes for CASSVTGSTDTQYF.

This chain connects TRBV20-1 to TRBJ2-7; TRBD1 agrees at 10 bases. CDR1 and CDR2 (germline): DFQATT, SNEGSKA (reference sequence). The CDR3 spans 17 residues. Losses at the gene ends were 0 bases for V and 3 bases for J; bases not matched to a gene: 11. The CDR3 spells CSARDGDRGEVNYEQYF. The CDR3 DNA reads as TGCAGTGCTAGAGATGGGGACAGGGGAGAGGTTAACTACGAGCAGTACTTC.

J is TRBJ2-3 and V is TRBV7-2, with no clear D. This CDR3 is 11 amino acids long. V dropped 11 bases and J dropped 1 base, with 7 bases sitting between them. Germline CDR1 reads SGHTA; CDR2 reads FQGNSA. The CDR3 region is CAVSGTDTQYF. CDR3 DNA sequence: TGTGCCGTCTCGGGCACAGATACGCAGTATTTT.

The chain has TRBV5-4 and TRBJ2-1; TRBD1 aligns across 7 bases. V dropped 4 bases and J dropped 7; count of bases not matched to a gene: 14. The CDR3 spans 16 residues. Germline CDR1 reads SGHNT; CDR2 reads YYREEE (reference sequence). CDR3 protein: CASSPDTDRVGNEQFF. The CDR3 DNA follows: TGTGCCAGCAGCCCCGATACCGACAGGGTGGGTAATGAGCAGTTCTTC.

This clonotype was counted a single time. The V gene is TRBV6-2 or TRBV6-3, the J gene TRBJ2-7; 8 bases line up with TRBD2. Trimming at V came to 2 bases and at J to 3 bases, leaving 9 bases not matched to a gene. Per the germline V gene, CDR1 is MNHEY and CDR2 is SVGEGT. The CDR3 totals 16 residues. This chain's CDR3 is CASSYRELAVIYEQYF. The CDR3 nucleotides are TGTGCCAGCAGTTACCGTGAACTAGCGGTGATCTACGAGCAGTACTTC.

The genes are TRBV29-1 and TRBJ1-2, with a weak D call TRBD1 (5 bases). Germline V gene sequence: CDR1 SQVTM, CDR2 ANQGSEA. The CDR3 runs to 11 residues. The germline V and J ends were trimmed by 6 bases and 6 bases, with 11 bases remaining between them. The CDR3 spells CSVQGIHGYTF. In DNA, the CDR3 is TGCAGCGTGCAGGGTATTCATGGCTACACCTTC. The full variable domain, in which reference TRBV29-1 and TRBJ1-2 provide the parts outside the CDR3, is SAVISQKPSRDICQRGTSLTIQCQVDSQVTMMFWYRQQPGQSLTLIATANQGSEATYESGFVIDKFPISRPNLTFSTLTVSNMSPEDSSIYLCSVQGIHGYTFGSGTRLTVV.

This rearrangement joins TRBV30 to TRBJ1-4, with a weak D call TRBD1 (6 bases). Per the germline V gene, CDR1 is GTSNPN and CDR2 is SVGIG (reference sequence). CDR3 length equals 14 residues. Trimming cost V 5 bases and J 6 bases, with 16 bases left between them. CDR3 protein: CAWANRVQDEKLFF. CDR3 nucleotides: TGTGCCTGGGCCAACAGGGTTCAGGATGAAAAACTGTTTTTT.

This clonotype is a singleton in its sample. The chain has TRBV30 and TRBJ1-5, with 9 positions matching TRBD1. Per the germline V gene, CDR1 is GTSNPN and CDR2 is SVGIG (reference sequence). Unmatched junction bases numbered 4, after V lost 2 bases and J lost 5 bases. The length of the CDR3 is 14 residues. The CDR3 nucleotides read TGTGCCTGGAGTCCGGGACAGGGCTATCAGCCCCAGCATTTT. Its protein is CAWSPGQGYQPQHF.